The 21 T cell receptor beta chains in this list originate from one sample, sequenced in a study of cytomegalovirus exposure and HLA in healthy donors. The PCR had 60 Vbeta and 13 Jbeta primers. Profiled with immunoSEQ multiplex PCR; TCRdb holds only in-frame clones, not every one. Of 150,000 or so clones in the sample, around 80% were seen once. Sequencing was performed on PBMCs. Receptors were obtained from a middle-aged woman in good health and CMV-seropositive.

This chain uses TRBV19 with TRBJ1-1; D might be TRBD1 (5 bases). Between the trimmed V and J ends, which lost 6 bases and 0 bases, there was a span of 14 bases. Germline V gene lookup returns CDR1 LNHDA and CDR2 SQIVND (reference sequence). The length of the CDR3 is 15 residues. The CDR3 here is CASSKTGFMNTEAFF. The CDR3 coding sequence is TGTGCCAGTAGCAAAACAGGATTCATGAACACTGAAGCTTTCTTT.

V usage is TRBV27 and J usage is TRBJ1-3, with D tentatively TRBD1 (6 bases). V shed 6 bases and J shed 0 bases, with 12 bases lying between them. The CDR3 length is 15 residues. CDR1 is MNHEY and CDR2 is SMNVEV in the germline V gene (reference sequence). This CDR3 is CASSVQGSSGNTIYF. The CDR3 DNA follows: TGTGCCAGCAGCGTACAGGGAAGCTCTGGAAACACCATATATTTT.

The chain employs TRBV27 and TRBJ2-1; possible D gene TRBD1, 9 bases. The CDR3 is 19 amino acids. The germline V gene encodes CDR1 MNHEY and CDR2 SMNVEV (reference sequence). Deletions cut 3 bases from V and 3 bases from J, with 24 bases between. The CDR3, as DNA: TGTGCCAGCAGTTTCGGGACAGGGTCGGCGGGAGGCCTCTACAATGAGCAGTTCTTC. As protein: CASSFGTGSAGGLYNEQFF.

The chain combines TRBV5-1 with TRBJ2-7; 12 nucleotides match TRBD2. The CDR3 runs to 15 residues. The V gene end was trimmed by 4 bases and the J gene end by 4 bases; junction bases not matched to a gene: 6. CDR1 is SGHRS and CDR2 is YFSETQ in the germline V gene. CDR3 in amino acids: CASSPTSGSLYEQYF. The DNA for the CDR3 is TGCGCCAGCAGCCCGACTAGCGGGAGTCTTTACGAGCAGTACTTC.

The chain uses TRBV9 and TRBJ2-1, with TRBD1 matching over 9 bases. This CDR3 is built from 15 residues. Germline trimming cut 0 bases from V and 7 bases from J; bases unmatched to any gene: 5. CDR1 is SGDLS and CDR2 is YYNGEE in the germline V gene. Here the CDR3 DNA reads TGTGCCAGCAGCGTAGCCTACAGGGGGCGGAATGAGCAGTTCTTC. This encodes CASSVAYRGRNEQFF.

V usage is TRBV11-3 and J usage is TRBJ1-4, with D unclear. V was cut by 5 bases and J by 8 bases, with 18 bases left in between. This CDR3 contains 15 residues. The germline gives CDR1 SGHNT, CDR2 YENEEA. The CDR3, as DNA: TGTGCCAGCAGCCTCGGATTCCGAGGAGAAGAAAAACTGTTTTTT. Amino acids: CASSLGFRGEEKLFF.

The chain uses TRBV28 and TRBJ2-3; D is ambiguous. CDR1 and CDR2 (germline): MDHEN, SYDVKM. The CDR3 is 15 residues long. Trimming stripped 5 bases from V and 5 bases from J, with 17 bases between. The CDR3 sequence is CASSLLVKTVDTQYF. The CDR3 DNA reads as TGTGCCAGCAGTCTTCTAGTGAAGACGGTAGATACGCAGTATTTT.

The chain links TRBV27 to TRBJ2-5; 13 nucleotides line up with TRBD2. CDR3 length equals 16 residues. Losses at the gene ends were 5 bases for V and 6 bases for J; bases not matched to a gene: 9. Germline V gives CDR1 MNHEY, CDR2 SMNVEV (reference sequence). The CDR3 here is CASSPGTSGARKTQYF. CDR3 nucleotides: TGTGCCAGCAGTCCGGGGACTAGCGGGGCGAGAAAGACCCAGTACTTC.

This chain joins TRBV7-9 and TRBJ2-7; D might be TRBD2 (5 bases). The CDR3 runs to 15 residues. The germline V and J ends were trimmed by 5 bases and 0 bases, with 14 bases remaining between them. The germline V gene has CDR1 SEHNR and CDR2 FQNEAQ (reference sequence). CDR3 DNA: TGTGCCAGCAGCCCTACCGGGATGATCTCCTACGAGCAGTACTTC. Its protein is CASSPTGMISYEQYF.

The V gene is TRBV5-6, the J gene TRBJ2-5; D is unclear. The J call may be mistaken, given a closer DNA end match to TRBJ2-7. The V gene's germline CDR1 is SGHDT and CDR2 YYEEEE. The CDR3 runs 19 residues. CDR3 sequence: CASSSALRSRSQVRYEQYF. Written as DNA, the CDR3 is TGTGCCAGCAGCTCGGCACTGCGGTCACGGAGCCAAGTACGCTACGAGCAGTACTTC.

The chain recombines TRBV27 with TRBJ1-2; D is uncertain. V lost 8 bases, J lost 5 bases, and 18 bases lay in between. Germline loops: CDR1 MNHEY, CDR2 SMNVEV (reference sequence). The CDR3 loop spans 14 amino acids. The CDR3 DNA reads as TGTGCCAGCCAAGCAAGAGGCGGTGCGTATGGCTACACCTTC. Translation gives CASQARGGAYGYTF.

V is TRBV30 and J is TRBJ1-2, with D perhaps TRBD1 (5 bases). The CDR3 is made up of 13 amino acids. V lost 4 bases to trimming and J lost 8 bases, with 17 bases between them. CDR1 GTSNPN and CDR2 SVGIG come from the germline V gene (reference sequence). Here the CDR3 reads CAWTTGGLRGYTF. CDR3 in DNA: TGTGCCTGGACCACGGGGGGACTTAGAGGCTACACCTTC.

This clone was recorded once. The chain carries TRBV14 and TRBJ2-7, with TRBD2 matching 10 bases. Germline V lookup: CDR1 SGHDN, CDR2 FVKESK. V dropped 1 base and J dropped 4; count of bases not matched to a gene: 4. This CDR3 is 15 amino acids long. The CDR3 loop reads CASSQGGLAIYEQYF. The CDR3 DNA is TGTGCCAGCAGCCAAGGGGGACTAGCGATATACGAGCAGTACTTC.

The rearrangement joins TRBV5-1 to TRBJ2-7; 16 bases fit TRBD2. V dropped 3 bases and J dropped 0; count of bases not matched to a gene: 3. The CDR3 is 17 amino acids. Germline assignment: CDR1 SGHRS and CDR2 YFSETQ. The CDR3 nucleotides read TGCGCCAGCAGCTCGGGACTAGCGGGAGGGGACTCCTACGAGCAGTACTTC. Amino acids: CASSSGLAGGDSYEQYF.

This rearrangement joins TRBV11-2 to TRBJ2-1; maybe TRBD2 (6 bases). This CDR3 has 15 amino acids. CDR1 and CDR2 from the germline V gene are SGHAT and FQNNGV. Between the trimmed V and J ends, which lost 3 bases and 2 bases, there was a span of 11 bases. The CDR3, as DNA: TGTGCCAGCAGCTTTGGGGGAGGAACCTACAATGAGCAGTTCTTC. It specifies CASSFGGGTYNEQFF.

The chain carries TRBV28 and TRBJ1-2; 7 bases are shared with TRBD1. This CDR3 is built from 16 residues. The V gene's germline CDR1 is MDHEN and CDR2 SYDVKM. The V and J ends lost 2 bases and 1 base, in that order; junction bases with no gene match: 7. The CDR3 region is CASSLPPGQFNYGYTF. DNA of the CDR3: TGTGCCAGCAGTTTACCCCCGGGACAGTTTAACTATGGCTACACCTTC.

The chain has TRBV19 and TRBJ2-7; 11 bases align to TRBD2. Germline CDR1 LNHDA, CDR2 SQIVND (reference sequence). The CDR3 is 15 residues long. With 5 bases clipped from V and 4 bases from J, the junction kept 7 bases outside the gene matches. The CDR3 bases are TGTGCCAGTAGTGCACGGACTAGCGGGTCTTACGAGCAGTACTTC. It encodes CASSARTSGSYEQYF.

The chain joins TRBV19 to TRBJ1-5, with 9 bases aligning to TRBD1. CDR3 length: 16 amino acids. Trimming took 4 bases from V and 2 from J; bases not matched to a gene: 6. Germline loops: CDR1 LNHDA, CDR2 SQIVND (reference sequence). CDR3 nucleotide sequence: TGTGCCAGTAGTAGGGACAGGGATTGGGGCAATCAGCCCCAGCATTTT. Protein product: CASSRDRDWGNQPQHF. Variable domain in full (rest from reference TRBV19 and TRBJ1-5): DGGITQSPKYLFRKEGQNVTLSCEQNLNHDAMYWYRQDPGQGLRLIYYSQIVNDFQKGDIAEGYSVSREKKESFPLTVTSAQKNPTAFYLCASSRDRDWGNQPQHFGDGTRLSIL.

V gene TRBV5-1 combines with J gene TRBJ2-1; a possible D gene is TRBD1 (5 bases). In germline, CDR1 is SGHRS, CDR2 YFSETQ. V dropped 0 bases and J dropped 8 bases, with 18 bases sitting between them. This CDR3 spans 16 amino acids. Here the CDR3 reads CASSLEQAHGIDEQFF. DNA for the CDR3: TGCGCCAGCAGCTTGGAACAGGCCCACGGTATCGATGAGCAGTTCTTC.

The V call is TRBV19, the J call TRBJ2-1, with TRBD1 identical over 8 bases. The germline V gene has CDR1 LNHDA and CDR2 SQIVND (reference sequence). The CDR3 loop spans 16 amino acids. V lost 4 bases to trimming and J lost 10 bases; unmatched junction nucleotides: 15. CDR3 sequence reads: CASSTGQGRVNREQFF. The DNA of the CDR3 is TGTGCCAGTAGTACCGGACAGGGCCGGGTCAATAGAGAGCAGTTCTTC. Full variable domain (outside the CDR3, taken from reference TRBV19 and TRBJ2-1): DGGITQSPKYLFRKEGQNVTLSCEQNLNHDAMYWYRQDPGQGLRLIYYSQIVNDFQKGDIAEGYSVSREKKESFPLTVTSAQKNPTAFYLCASSTGQGRVNREQFFGPGTRLTVL.

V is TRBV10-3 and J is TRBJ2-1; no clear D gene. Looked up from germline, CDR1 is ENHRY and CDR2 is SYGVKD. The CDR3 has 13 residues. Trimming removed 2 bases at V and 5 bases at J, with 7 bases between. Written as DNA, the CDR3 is TGTGCCATCAGTGAGGTAGTAAACAATGAGCAGTTCTTC. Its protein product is CAISEVVNNEQFF.